A single sample is the source of the 30 T cell receptor beta chains below, sequenced in a study of blood T cell repertoires in COVID-19. Sequenced by immunoSEQ multiplex PCR; TCRdb stores in-frame clones only, minus some. The sample contains roughly 100,000 clones, less than 90% of which appear only once. The sample consisted of peripheral blood. All receptors derive from a man in his fifties or sixties with acute or convalescent COVID-19.

The chain employs TRBV5-1 and TRBJ1-4; D might be TRBD1 (5 bases). The germline V gene encodes CDR1 SGHRS and CDR2 YFSETQ. The CDR3 spans 13 residues. V gave up 4 bases and J gave up 4 bases, with 8 bases separating them. In nucleotides, the CDR3 is TGCGCCAGCAGCGTGGACAATAATGAAAAACTGTTTTTT. It translates to CASSVDNNEKLFF.

In DNA, the CDR3 is TGCAGCGTTACAGGATCTCCCTCTGGGGCCAACGTCCTGACTTTC. Its translation is CSVTGSPSGANVLTF. V and J are TRBV29-1 and TRBJ2-6, with D possibly matching TRBD1 (5 bases). The length of the CDR3 is 15 residues. Germline assignment: CDR1 SQVTM and CDR2 ANQGSEA. The V end lost 5 bases, the J end lost 0 bases, and 11 bases lay between the germline ends. Full variable domain (missing parts from reference TRBV29-1 and TRBJ2-6): SAVISQKPSRDICQRGTSLTIQCQVDSQVTMMFWYRQQPGQSLTLIATANQGSEATYESGFVIDKFPISRPNLTFSTLTVSNMSPEDSSIYLCSVTGSPSGANVLTFGAGSRLTVL.

Concerning this clone itself: This sample includes further DNA sequences coding for the same CDR3. The V gene is TRBV6-6, the J gene TRBJ1-3; maybe TRBD1 (5 bases). Germline V CDR1 and CDR2: MNHNY, SVGAGI (reference sequence). This CDR3 is 14 amino acids long. V shed 6 bases and J shed 0 bases, with 9 bases lying between them. CDR3 DNA: TGTGCCAGCAGACCGACAGTCTCTGGAAACACCATATATTTT. This sequence encodes CASRPTVSGNTIYF.

The rearrangement links TRBV7-9 to TRBJ1-2, with D perhaps TRBD1 (6 bases). The V end was cut by 5 bases, the J end by 5 bases, with 21 bases between. This CDR3 contains 16 residues. Per germline, CDR1 SEHNR and CDR2 FQNEAQ (reference sequence). CDR3 residues: CASSPHGTRIEYGYTF. CDR3 coding DNA: TGTGCCAGCAGCCCCCACGGGACAAGAATTGAATATGGCTACACCTTC.

This clone was seen only once. The genes are TRBV19 and TRBJ1-5; no firm D call. V was clipped by 4 bases and J by 6 bases, with 10 bases between them. CDR1 LNHDA and CDR2 SQIVND come from the germline V gene (reference sequence). This CDR3 has 13 amino acids. For the CDR3, the DNA is TGTGCCAGTAGTACCCTACTTGGTCAGCCCCAGCATTTT. Its protein is CASSTLLGQPQHF. The full variable domain, its missing parts supplied by reference TRBV19 and TRBJ1-5, is DGGITQSPKYLFRKEGQNVTLSCEQNLNHDAMYWYRQDPGQGLRLIYYSQIVNDFQKGDIAEGYSVSREKKESFPLTVTSAQKNPTAFYLCASSTLLGQPQHFGDGTRLSIL.

The V gene is TRBV11-3, the J gene TRBJ2-3, with D possibly matching TRBD2 (6 bases). This CDR3 has 14 amino acids. Germline V lookup: CDR1 SGHNT, CDR2 YENEEA. V was shortened by 1 base and J by 1 base, with 6 bases between the two germline ends. The CDR3 coding sequence is TGTGCCAGCAGCTTAGGGGGGGGCACAGATACGCAGTATTTT. It specifies CASSLGGGTDTQYF.

The sample holds one count of this clone. The J gene is TRBJ2-1, the V gene TRBV25-1, with D perhaps TRBD1 (6 bases). Trimming took off 4 bases at V and 6 bases at J, with 13 bases between the two ends. Germline CDR1 reads MGHDK; CDR2 reads SYGVNS. The CDR3 covers 14 residues. The CDR3 nucleotides are TGTGCCAGCAGTGTAGAAGGGACACGCAATGAGCAGTTCTTC. This translates into CASSVEGTRNEQFF.

V and J are TRBV5-1 and TRBJ2-1, with 8 bases lining up with TRBD1. J was trimmed by 7 bases and V by 2 bases; bases with no gene match: 5. Germline CDR1 reads SGHRS; CDR2 reads YFSETQ. The CDR3 runs to 14 residues. The CDR3 DNA reads TGCGCCAGCAGCTTTCAGGGGGCGCGAAATGAGCAGTTCTTC. Residues: CASSFQGARNEQFF.

This clone was found once. The chain is built from TRBV5-1 and TRBJ1-3; D uncertain. CDR1 is SGHRS, CDR2 YFSETQ, per germline. Trimming cost V 7 bases and J 2 bases, with 7 bases left between them. This CDR3 has 12 amino acids. CDR3 bases: TGCGCCAGCCAGCGGCCTGGAAACACCATATATTTT. Residues: CASQRPGNTIYF.

This chain uses TRBV15 with TRBJ2-7; 7 bases match TRBD1. Germline trimming cut 5 bases from V and 2 bases from J; bases unmatched to any gene: 9. This CDR3 region has 15 residues. Germline V gene data show CDR1 as LNHNV and CDR2 as YYDKDF (reference sequence). This chain's CDR3 is CATSLWTGRTYEQYF. As DNA, the CDR3 is TGTGCCACCAGCTTATGGACAGGTCGGACCTACGAGCAGTACTTC.

The V and J genes are TRBV19 and TRBJ1-1; D is unclear. V shed 4 bases and J shed 1 base, with 10 bases lying between them. The CDR3 is 14 residues long. Germline CDR1 reads LNHDA; CDR2 reads SQIVND (reference sequence). The CDR3 here is CASSKEFRNTEAFF. CDR3 coding DNA: TGTGCCAGTAGTAAAGAGTTCCGGAACACTGAAGCTTTCTTT. The full variable domain, rest sourced from reference TRBV19 and TRBJ1-1, is DGGITQSPKYLFRKEGQNVTLSCEQNLNHDAMYWYRQDPGQGLRLIYYSQIVNDFQKGDIAEGYSVSREKKESFPLTVTSAQKNPTAFYLCASSKEFRNTEAFFGQGTRLTVV.

The CDR3 DNA is TGTGCCAGCAGCGCGAACCAGGGGTACGAGCAGTACTTC. It encodes CASSANQGYEQYF. The chain carries TRBV7-3 and TRBJ2-7, with D perhaps TRBD1 (6 bases). V lost 5 bases to trimming and J lost 4 bases, with 12 bases between them. Germline V gives CDR1 SGHTA, CDR2 FQGTGA. The CDR3 covers 13 residues.

V usage is TRBV15 and J usage is TRBJ2-7, with D maybe TRBD2 (5 bases). Per germline, CDR1 LNHNV and CDR2 YYDKDF (reference sequence). V lost 0 bases to trimming and J lost 4 bases, with 10 bases between them. CDR3 length: 14 residues. The CDR3 sequence is CATSRDPGEYEQYF. The CDR3 nucleotides are TGTGCCACCAGCAGAGACCCCGGGGAGTACGAGCAGTACTTC.

This sequence joins TRBV7-9 and TRBJ2-1; maybe TRBD2 (6 bases). Germline V lookup: CDR1 SEHNR, CDR2 FQNEAQ (reference sequence). V was trimmed by 5 bases and J by 2 bases, leaving 10 bases between them. CDR3 size: 14 residues. The CDR3 DNA follows: TGTGCCAGCAGCCTCCCTAGCGCCTACAATGAGCAGTTCTTC. It yields the protein CASSLPSAYNEQFF.

This sequence joins TRBV28 and TRBJ1-1; TRBD1 agrees at 7 bases. The V and J ends lost 5 bases and 2 bases, in that order; junction bases with no gene match: 11. In germline, CDR1 is MDHEN, CDR2 SYDVKM. The CDR3 contains 16 residues. CDR3 sequence reads: CASSPHGTARNTEAFF. The CDR3 DNA reads TGTGCCAGCAGTCCCCATGGGACAGCAAGAAACACTGAAGCTTTCTTT.

The chain employs TRBV18 and TRBJ1-5, with TRBD1 identical over 7 bases. In germline, CDR1 is KGHSH, CDR2 LQKENI. This CDR3 comprises 14 residues. J was trimmed by 2 bases and V by 6 bases; bases with no gene match: 4. The CDR3 here is CASSQDRGNQPQHF. CDR3 nucleotide sequence: TGTGCCAGCTCCCAAGACAGGGGCAATCAGCCCCAGCATTTT.

V gene TRBV5-1 combines with J gene TRBJ1-4; no clear D. CDR1 is SGHRS and CDR2 is YFSETQ in the germline V gene. CDR3 length: 14 residues. V was clipped by 3 bases and J by 5 bases, with 11 bases between them. CDR3 bases: TGCGCCAGCAGCTACCAGAACGGGAATGAAAAACTGTTTTTT. It yields the protein CASSYQNGNEKLFF.

This chain connects TRBV6-5 to TRBJ1-5, with 7 positions matching TRBD1. V lost 5 bases, J lost 3 bases, and 7 bases stayed unmatched. CDR1 is MNHEY and CDR2 is SVGAGI in the germline V gene. CDR3 length equals 15 residues. The CDR3 sequence is CASSPGTASNQPQHF. The CDR3 region has the DNA TGTGCCAGCAGTCCCGGGACAGCCTCCAATCAGCCCCAGCATTTT.

The V and J genes are TRBV29-1 and TRBJ1-1, with D tentatively TRBD1 (6 bases). V lost 4 bases, J lost 4 bases, and 16 bases lay in between. Germline V gives CDR1 SQVTM, CDR2 ANQGSEA. CDR3 size: 14 residues. CDR3 sequence reads: CSVVVTGFGTEAFF. CDR3 sequence (DNA): TGCAGCGTTGTGGTTACAGGGTTCGGCACTGAAGCTTTCTTT.

The genes are TRBV19 and TRBJ2-7, with a possible D match to TRBD1 (5 bases). The CDR3 contains 14 residues. Deletions cut 5 bases from V and 1 base from J, with 12 bases between. The V gene's germline CDR1 is LNHDA and CDR2 SQIVND (reference sequence). CDR3 amino acids: CASSGAGPSYEQYF. In nucleotides, the CDR3 is TGTGCCAGTAGTGGGGCCGGACCGTCCTACGAGCAGTACTTC.

The chain has TRBV27 and TRBJ1-1, with TRBD1 identical over 7 bases. CDR3 length: 15 residues. CDR1 is MNHEY, CDR2 SMNVEV, per germline (reference sequence). The V and J ends lost 6 bases and 1 base, in that order; junction bases with no gene match: 8. This CDR3 is CASSTPGTANTEAFF. Written as DNA, the CDR3 is TGTGCCAGCAGCACACCCGGGACAGCGAACACTGAAGCTTTCTTT.

J is TRBJ2-5 and V is TRBV24-1; 10 bases agree with TRBD1. CDR1 is KGHDR and CDR2 is SFDVKD in the germline V gene. V was pared by 6 bases and J by 5 bases, with 5 bases of the junction left unmatched. The CDR3 contains 14 residues. The CDR3, as DNA: TGTGCCACCAGTCAGACAGGGGGCAGGGAGACCCAGTACTTC. Translated: CATSQTGGRETQYF.

This rearrangement joins TRBV7-2 to TRBJ1-3, with D possibly matching TRBD1 (5 bases). The CDR3 consists of 16 residues. Germline CDR1 is SGHTA and CDR2 is FQGNSA. The V gene lost 4 bases and the J gene lost 2 bases, with 15 bases spanning the gap. The CDR3 coding sequence is TGTGCCAGCAGCTCCGGACTACAGGCACCTGGAAACACCATATATTTT. It codes for CASSSGLQAPGNTIYF.

This chain uses TRBV5-4 with TRBJ2-3; the D gene is possibly TRBD2 (6 bases). The ends were cut back, 3 bases at V and 0 bases at J, with 11 bases in the middle. Germline CDR1 SGHNT, CDR2 YYREEE (reference sequence). This CDR3 region has 15 residues. CDR3 nucleotides: TGTGCCAGCAGCTGGGGGACTCCTAGCACAGATACGCAGTATTTT. Protein: CASSWGTPSTDTQYF.

This sequence joins TRBV2 and TRBJ2-2; D is perhaps TRBD1 (6 bases). The ends were cut back, 10 bases at V and 1 base at J, with 10 bases in the middle. Germline CDR1 reads SNHLY; CDR2 reads FYNNEI. The CDR3 has 13 amino acids. The CDR3 DNA follows: TGTGCCAACAAGGACAGGAACACCGGGGAGCTGTTTTTT. Translating it yields CANKDRNTGELFF.

V gene TRBV5-4 combines with J gene TRBJ1-3, with TRBD1 as a possible D gene (5 bases). The ends were cut back, 4 bases at V and 0 bases at J, with 11 bases in the middle. CDR1 and CDR2 from the germline V gene are SGHNT and YYREEE (reference sequence). The CDR3 extends over 15 amino acids. In DNA, the CDR3 is TGTGCCAGCAGCGCAATCGACAGCTCTGGAAACACCATATATTTT. Amino acid sequence: CASSAIDSSGNTIYF.

The chain links TRBV5-4 to TRBJ2-5, with 9 bases that match TRBD1. Germline V gene sequence: CDR1 SGHNT, CDR2 YYREEE (reference sequence). This CDR3 comprises 16 residues. Losses at the gene ends were 4 bases for V and 5 bases for J; bases not matched to a gene: 12. Written as DNA, the CDR3 is TGTGCCAGCAGCCAACAACAGGGGGCATTTCGGGAGACCCAGTACTTC. This encodes CASSQQQGAFRETQYF.

The chain uses TRBV14 and TRBJ2-7; no definite D call. The V gene lost 4 bases and the J gene lost 4 bases, with 8 bases spanning the gap. Germline CDR1 and CDR2: SGHDN and FVKESK. The CDR3 covers 12 residues. CDR3 residues: CASSPYTYEQYF. CDR3 in DNA: TGTGCCAGCAGCCCGTACACGTACGAGCAGTACTTC.

The J gene is TRBJ2-7, the V gene TRBV28, with TRBD2 identical over 8 bases. Germline V lookup: CDR1 MDHEN, CDR2 SYDVKM. J gave up 1 base and V 5 bases, and 7 bases lay outside the gene matches. This CDR3 comprises 15 residues. The CDR3 coding sequence is TGTGCCAGCAGTCCCGGGGTAGCGGGATCCTACGAGCAGTACTTC. Encoded protein: CASSPGVAGSYEQYF.

Turning to this clone: One end of the junction varies from germline; a read error may be responsible. The CDR3 reads CASSQAGWKETQYF. CDR3 nucleotides: TGTGCCAGCAGTCAAGCGGGATGGAAGGAGACCCAGTACTTC. V is TRBV3-1 (or the pseudogene TRBV3-2) and J is TRBJ2-5, with 7 positions matching TRBD2. The CDR3 runs 14 residues. Germline V gene lookup returns CDR1 LGHDT and CDR2 YNNKEL (reference sequence).